This entry lists 23 T cell receptor beta chains sequenced from one sample in a study of cytomegalovirus exposure and HLA in healthy donors. This PCR relied on a set of 60 Vbeta primers and 13 Jbeta primers. Profiled with immunoSEQ multiplex PCR; TCRdb holds only in-frame clones, not every one. In the table there are some 130,000 clones, 8.5% to 10% of which are singletons. Material: PBMCs. These receptors came from a man between 45 and 60 years old in good health and CMV-seronegative.

As DNA, the CDR3 is TGTGCCAGCTCACCACCCAGCACTAGCGAGGAGGGGACCCAGTACTTC. It encodes CASSPPSTSEEGTQYF. The rearrangement uses TRBV18 and TRBJ2-5, with 7 bases fitting TRBD2. The J segment lost 7 bases and the V segment lost 0 bases, leaving 11 bases of the junction unmatched. This CDR3 spans 16 amino acids. Looked up from germline, CDR1 is KGHSH and CDR2 is LQKENI. Drawing the rest from reference TRBV18 and TRBJ2-5, the complete variable domain is NAGVMQNPRHLVRRRGQEARLRCSPMKGHSHVYWYRQLPEEGLKFMVYLQKENIIDESGMPKERFSAEFPKEGPSILRIQQVVRGDSAAYFCASSPPSTSEEGTQYFGPGTRLLVL.

This clone has just a few counts. Additional DNA sequences in this sample encode the identical CDR3. CDR3 in DNA: TGTGCCAGCAGCTTAGAGTTCGCAGGGGGAACTGAAGCTTTCTTT. Its protein is CASSLEFAGGTEAFF. The chain links TRBV7-9 to TRBJ1-1; TRBD1 matches 7 bases. The CDR3 has 15 residues. Germline assignment: CDR1 SEHNR and CDR2 FQNEAQ (reference sequence). V was pared by 1 base and J by 5 bases, with 7 bases of the junction left unmatched.

This chain joins TRBV2 and TRBJ2-7; no clear D gene. The CDR3 has 13 residues. V lost 3 bases and J 7 bases, leaving 13 bases between the germline ends. The germline gives CDR1 SNHLY, CDR2 FYNNEI. The DNA for the CDR3 is TGTGCCAGCAGTGAGGCGGCTGGCTGGGAGCAGTACTTC. The encoded protein is CASSEAAGWEQYF.

V usage is TRBV27 and J usage is TRBJ2-7; 7 nucleotides match TRBD2. The trim removed 4 bases at V and 1 base at J, leaving 7 bases unmatched. There are 15 residues in the CDR3. The V gene's germline CDR1 is MNHEY and CDR2 SMNVEV (reference sequence). The CDR3 region is CASSYAGARSYEQYF. As DNA, the CDR3 is TGTGCCAGCAGTTACGCGGGAGCAAGATCCTACGAGCAGTACTTC.

This clone was picked up a small number of times. The V gene is TRBV5-6, the J gene TRBJ2-7; the D gene is possibly TRBD2 (5 bases). Looked up from germline, CDR1 is SGHDT and CDR2 is YYEEEE. The V end was cut by 0 bases, the J end by 7 bases, with 11 bases between. This CDR3 contains 13 residues. This CDR3 is CASSLETRGEQYF. For the CDR3, the DNA is TGTGCCAGCAGCTTGGAGACCCGCGGGGAGCAGTACTTC.

A few counts support this clone. This chain connects TRBV7-2 to TRBJ1-5; D is possibly TRBD1 (5 bases). V dropped 5 bases and J dropped 1 base, with 12 bases sitting between them. The CDR3 is 15 residues long. Germline V gene sequence: CDR1 SGHTA, CDR2 FQGNSA. CDR3 residues: CASSPSGGSNQPQHF. The CDR3 coding sequence is TGTGCCAGCAGCCCGTCCGGGGGGAGCAATCAGCCCCAGCATTTT.

This clone has only a few counts. The V and J genes are TRBV28 and TRBJ1-4; 11 bases are a match to TRBD1. The CDR3 length is 15 residues. In germline, CDR1 is MDHEN, CDR2 SYDVKM. The trim removed 6 bases at V and 8 bases at J, leaving 8 bases unmatched. The DNA for the CDR3 is TGTGCCAGCAGCACCGGGACAGGGGGGCCGGAAAAACTGTTTTTT. Translated: CASSTGTGGPEKLFF.

About this clone: Additional DNA sequences in this sample encode the identical CDR3. V gene TRBV25-1 combines with J gene TRBJ2-2, with D hard to call. Germline V gene lookup returns CDR1 MGHDK and CDR2 SYGVNS. V lost 2 bases, J lost 4 bases, and 5 bases lay in between. The length of the CDR3 is 13 residues. The DNA for the CDR3 is TGTGCCAGCAGTGAAGGCGGCACCGGGGAGCTGTTTTTT. Its protein is CASSEGGTGELFF.

The rearrangement joins TRBV19 to TRBJ1-1, with 7 positions matching TRBD1. The germline V gene encodes CDR1 LNHDA and CDR2 SQIVND (reference sequence). J gave up 2 bases and V 1 base, and 4 bases lay outside the gene matches. The CDR3 consists of 15 residues. DNA for the CDR3: TGTGCCAGTAGTATAGTGGGGGACAGAAACACTGAAGCTTTCTTT. This encodes CASSIVGDRNTEAFF.

With regard to this clone: The sample has other DNA sequences that encode this CDR3 too. This rearrangement joins TRBV2 to TRBJ1-1; 9 bases match TRBD1. Germline trimming cut 5 bases from V and 5 bases from J; bases unmatched to any gene: 6. Germline CDR1 SNHLY, CDR2 FYNNEI. CDR3 length equals 14 residues. The CDR3 is CASSTGGGVTEAFF. CDR3 bases: TGTGCCAGCAGTACAGGGGGCGGTGTGACTGAAGCTTTCTTT.

This clone showed up just a few times. CDR3 DNA: TGTGCCAGTAGTCAGTTAGCGGGAGGGCCACAGAGGTCGTTCTTC. Protein sequence: CASSQLAGGPQRSFF. The genes are TRBV19 and TRBJ2-1; 11 bases are a match to TRBD2. V trimming: 5 bases; J trimming: 15 bases; junction bases outside the gene matches: 15. CDR1 is LNHDA, CDR2 SQIVND, per germline (reference sequence). This CDR3 comprises 15 residues.

V usage is TRBV29-1 and J usage is TRBJ2-7, with D unresolved. Trimming took 2 bases from V and 3 from J, leaving 5 bases between them. This CDR3 comprises 11 residues. The germline gives CDR1 SQVTM, CDR2 ANQGSEA. The CDR3 bases are TGCAGCGTTGAATTGAGCTACGAGCAGTACTTC. It codes for CSVELSYEQYF.

V and J are TRBV11-3 and TRBJ1-1; no definite D call. Germline CDR1 reads SGHNT; CDR2 reads YENEEA. This CDR3 comprises 13 residues. V lost 3 bases and J lost 1, with 6 bases in between. This CDR3 is CASSFQWNTEAFF. Here the CDR3 DNA reads TGTGCCAGCAGCTTTCAGTGGAACACTGAAGCTTTCTTT.

The chain carries TRBV21-1 and TRBJ2-7; TRBD2 is the table's D call, not checked against the DNA. TRBV21-1 is noted as a pseudogene. CDR3 length: 12 amino acids. The CDR3 bases are TGTGCCAGCAGCGACCCTAGCTACGAGCAGTACTTC. This translates into CASSDPSYEQYF.

This chain connects TRBV11-2 to TRBJ2-3, with D possibly TRBD1 on 6 matching bases. The CDR3 totals 16 residues. Germline loops: CDR1 SGHAT, CDR2 FQNNGV. V lost 5 bases, J lost 5 bases, and 20 bases lay in between. CDR3 sequence (DNA): TGTGCCAGCAGCAAACCGACAGGACAAACGGGAGATACGCAGTATTTT. Translation: CASSKPTGQTGDTQYF.

The rearrangement links TRBV29-1 to TRBJ1-2; the match to TRBD1 covers 11 bases. The CDR3 is made up of 14 amino acids. Germline V gene lookup returns CDR1 SQVTM and CDR2 ANQGSEA. V lost 6 bases and J lost 2; bases outside the gene matches: 5. The CDR3 sequence: CSVGDRGENYGYTF. The CDR3, as DNA: TGCAGCGTGGGGGACAGGGGGGAAAACTATGGCTACACCTTC.

The table lists this clone with a few counts. The chain joins TRBV29-1 to TRBJ2-7; D call uncertain. The CDR3 spans 13 residues. V was cut by 1 base and J by 3 bases, with 10 bases left in between. The germline V gene has CDR1 SQVTM and CDR2 ANQGSEA. In nucleotides, the CDR3 is TGCAGCGTTGAAGGCCAGGCCGGCTACGAGCAGTACTTC. This gives the protein CSVEGQAGYEQYF.

This clone was seen ten or more times. J is TRBJ2-1 and V is TRBV27; 7 bases align to TRBD2. Germline trimming cut 6 bases from V and 0 bases from J; bases unmatched to any gene: 5. Germline V gene sequence: CDR1 MNHEY, CDR2 SMNVEV (reference sequence). The CDR3 is made up of 15 amino acids. The CDR3 sequence: CASRLGGSSYNEQFF. For the CDR3, the DNA is TGTGCCAGCAGATTGGGCGGGAGCTCCTACAATGAGCAGTTCTTC.

In regard to this clone: The CDR3 does not end in the conserved phenylalanine or tryptophan, so this is likely a read error. The V gene is TRBV5-1, the J gene TRBJ1-2, with TRBD1 as a possible D gene (5 bases). Deletions cut 4 bases from V and 3 bases from J, with 10 bases between. Germline-derived CDR1 and CDR2 are SGHRS and YFSETQ. CDR3 length equals 13 residues. The DNA for the CDR3 is TGCGCCAGCAGCCTCGGGACTGACTATGGCTACACCGTC. The encoded protein is CASSLGTDYGYTV.

V is TRBV5-8 and J is TRBJ1-4; D may be TRBD1 (5 bases). V lost 4 bases, J lost 2 bases, and 9 bases lay in between. The CDR3 extends over 14 amino acids. CDR1 and CDR2 from the germline V gene are SGHTS and YDEGEE. In DNA form, the CDR3 reads TGTGCCAGCAGCCGGACACCTACTAATGAAAAACTGTTTTTT. The encoded protein is CASSRTPTNEKLFF.

The chain uses TRBV4-2 and TRBJ1-1, with D perhaps matching TRBD1 (5 bases). The CDR3 consists of 14 residues. Germline V gene sequence: CDR1 LGHNA, CDR2 YNFKEQ. Trimming pared 4 bases from V and 2 bases from J, leaving 11 bases between. CDR3: CASSPEGLNTEAFF. CDR3 in DNA: TGTGCCAGCAGCCCGGAGGGACTAAACACTGAAGCTTTCTTT.

This clone was picked up a small number of times. This chain uses TRBV4-1 with TRBJ2-2; weak D call: TRBD1 (5 bases). The germline CDR1 and CDR2 sequences are MGHRA and YSYEKL. This CDR3 has 14 residues. Trimming cost V 0 bases and J 12 bases, with 14 bases left between them. The CDR3: CASSQDAMPGKLFF. CDR3 bases: TGCGCCAGCAGCCAAGACGCCATGCCAGGGAAGCTGTTTTTT.

This clone has more than one count but fewer than ten. The V call is TRBV18, the J call TRBJ2-4, with TRBD2 matching over 8 bases. Germline lookup yields CDR1 KGHSH and CDR2 LQKENI. J lost 6 bases, V lost 3 bases, and 4 bases had no gene match. This CDR3 spans 14 amino acids. The CDR3 nucleotides are TGTGCCAGCTCACCGGGACTAGGGGGAAACATTCAGTACTTC. Protein sequence: CASSPGLGGNIQYF.